This T cell receptor (beta chain) was captured in a study of shared T cell receptors in the human thymus. The protocol was immunoSEQ multiplex PCR, while the TCRdb copy is restricted to in-frame clones and leaves out a portion. This sample has hundreds of thousands of clones, with roughly 90% found just once. This sample also belongs to another study, concerning human thymus T cells.

Sample: thymocytes. The receptor was derived from a boy under two years old with a congenital heart defect.

CDR3 loop: CASSHNGTSGTQETQYF. The CDR3 nucleotides read TGTGCCAGCAGCCATAACGGGACTAGCGGGACCCAAGAGACCCAGTACTTC. The chain is built from TRBV14 and TRBJ2-5; 13 nucleotides line up with TRBD2. Per the germline V gene, CDR1 is SGHDN and CDR2 is FVKESK. V trimming: 3 bases; J trimming: 1 base; junction bases outside the gene matches: 5. The CDR3 spans 17 residues.